The present entry profiles one T cell receptor (beta chain) with its context. What it recognizes is unknown. The primer mix had 60 Vbeta and 13 Jbeta primers. This table comes from immunoSEQ multiplex PCR, and its TCRdb copy is limited to in-frame clones, with some not included. The sample holds 150,000 to 200,000 clones, approximately 79% seen once. The data originate from a study of cytomegalovirus exposure and HLA in healthy donors. Findings and limits, study-wide: In vitro experiments confirmed that three CMV-associated chains were specific for CMV antigens.

This sequence was found in a man aged 35-49 years in good health and CMV-seropositive. Sequencing was done on a sample of PBMCs.

The CDR3 loop reads CASSLRPGQGRETQYF. As DNA, the CDR3 is TGTGCCAGCTCACTTCGCCCGGGACAGGGACGAGAGACCCAGTACTTC. The chain combines TRBV18 with TRBJ2-5, with 9 bases lining up with TRBD1. V lost 4 bases and J lost 4; bases outside the gene matches: 10. Germline V lookup: CDR1 KGHSH, CDR2 LQKENI. The CDR3 covers 16 residues.